The clone carrying this T cell receptor beta chain was seen a handful of times. A multiplex PCR was run with 60 Vbeta primers and 13 Jbeta primers. Generated by immunoSEQ multiplex PCR, the TCRdb table keeps only in-frame clones and is missing some. The repertoire consists of about 200,000 clones, with roughly 80% occurring once and the leading ten covering about 0.22%. This record belongs to a study of cytomegalovirus exposure and HLA in healthy donors. The V gene's germline CDR1 is SGHNT and CDR2 YYREEE (reference sequence). This CDR3 contains 16 residues. V gave up 3 bases and J gave up 2 bases; unmatched junction bases: 2.

The sequence was obtained from a girl aged 2 to 9 in good health and CMV-seronegative. Sequenced input: PBMCs. This chain connects TRBV5-4 to TRBJ2-3; 14 nucleotides match TRBD2. The CDR3 protein is CASSWGLAGDTDTQYF. In DNA, the CDR3 is TGTGCCAGCAGCTGGGGACTAGCGGGGGACACAGATACGCAGTATTTT.